This paragraph covers one T cell receptor beta chain sequence. Other nucleotide sequences from this sample produce the same CDR3. Trimming took 2 bases from V and 5 from J; bases not matched to a gene: 2. The CDR3 totals 14 residues. From germline, CDR1 is MDHEN and CDR2 SYDVKM. The data derive from a study of blood T cell repertoires in COVID-19. Produced via immunoSEQ multiplex PCR; TCRdb's table is partial and in-frame only. Of around 400,000 clones in the sample, around nine tenths were seen once. Sample: PBMCs or T cells enriched from blood (not recorded which). This chain joins TRBV28 and TRBJ1-5; 8 bases match TRBD1. This clonotype was sampled from a woman younger than 30 who had been exposed to COVID-19. CDR3 nucleotides: TGTGCCAGCAGTTTACGACAGGGGCATCAGCCCCAGCATTTT. This sequence encodes CASSLRQGHQPQHF.